This TCR beta chain came from a study of blood T cell repertoires in COVID-19. The method was immunoSEQ multiplex PCR; TCRdb's version includes in-frame clones alone and lacks a portion of them. The sample records 50,000 to 65,000 clones, 65% to 85% being singletons. Germline values: CDR1 SNHLY, CDR2 FYNNEI. J gave up 4 bases and V 6 bases, and 9 bases lay outside the gene matches. The CDR3 runs to 15 residues. This TCR derives from a woman aged 45 to 65 with active or convalescent COVID-19. The specimen sequenced was peripheral blood. The chain employs TRBV2 and TRBJ2-7, with 10 nucleotides matching TRBD2. CDR3 in DNA: TGTGCCAGCAGACCCCACGGGACTAGCGTGTACGAGCAGTACTTC. Its translation: CASRPHGTSVYEQYF.